These 14 T cell receptor beta chains were sequenced from one sample in a study of cytomegalovirus exposure and HLA in healthy donors. Primers included in the PCR were 60 Vbeta and 13 Jbeta primers. Using immunoSEQ multiplex PCR, the repertoire was profiled, and TCRdb retains in-frame clones only, with some absent. Altogether about 160,000 clones are present, approximately 81% being singletons, with the ten largest covering about 0.82%. The sample taken for sequencing was PBMCs. These TCRs come from a woman between 18 and 29 years old in good health and CMV-seronegative.

This clone was seen more than once but under ten times. The chain links TRBV6-4 to TRBJ1-4, with TRBD1 matching over 7 bases. The germline CDR1 and CDR2 sequences are MRHNA and SNTAGT. Trimming removed 4 bases from V and 3 bases from J; junction bases left unmatched: 5. This CDR3 has 15 residues. For the CDR3, the DNA is TGTGCCAGCAGTGCCGGGGACAGTGCTAATGAAAAACTGTTTTTT. Encoded protein: CASSAGDSANEKLFF.

The chain combines TRBV28 with TRBJ2-5; D unresolved. The ends were cut back, 2 bases at V and 5 bases at J, with 15 bases in the middle. The CDR3 spans 15 residues. Germline CDR1 and CDR2: MDHEN and SYDVKM. The CDR3 DNA reads TGTGCCAGCAGTTTAAAAACAGTCTCCAGGGAGACCCAGTACTTC. It is translated as CASSLKTVSRETQYF.

The CDR3 DNA sequence: TGTGCCAGCAGTTCAAAAGCCCAGGGAATGCGGCAGCCCCAGCATTTT. As protein: CASSSKAQGMRQPQHF. The V and J genes are TRBV27 and TRBJ1-5; weak D call: TRBD1 (5 bases). This CDR3 region has 16 residues. The V end lost 4 bases, the J end lost 7 bases, and 20 bases lay between the germline ends. Germline loops: CDR1 MNHEY, CDR2 SMNVEV (reference sequence).

V gene TRBV6-1 combines with J gene TRBJ1-1, with D maybe TRBD1 (6 bases). This CDR3 is built from 15 residues. The germline V and J ends were trimmed by 5 bases and 8 bases, with 21 bases remaining between them. Germline V gene lookup returns CDR1 MNHNS and CDR2 SASEGT. CDR3 in amino acids: CASSRSGQSDGEAFF. Here the CDR3 DNA reads TGTGCCAGCAGTAGAAGCGGACAGTCGGACGGGGAAGCTTTCTTT.

In nucleotides, the CDR3 is TGTGCCAGCTCGGGTAGCGGGGCATCCTACAATGAGCAGTTCTTC. It translates to CASSGSGASYNEQFF. The rearrangement links TRBV6-6 to TRBJ2-1, with 8 bases aligning to TRBD2. Germline CDR1 and CDR2: MNHNY and SVGAGI (reference sequence). J lost 1 base, V lost 8 bases, and 7 bases had no gene match. CDR3 length equals 15 residues.

This clone occurred many times. The CDR3 sequence: CASSGRAGDYNEQFF. CDR3 DNA: TGTGCCAGCAGCGGACGGGCGGGAGATTACAATGAGCAGTTCTTC. The V and J genes are TRBV6-1 and TRBJ2-1, with 7 positions matching TRBD2. With 6 bases clipped from V and 4 bases from J, the junction kept 9 bases outside the gene matches. The CDR3 sequence is 15 residues long. CDR1 and CDR2 from the germline V gene are MNHNS and SASEGT.

This clone showed up just once. The chain joins TRBV6-5 to TRBJ2-3; 14 positions match TRBD2. Germline loops: CDR1 MNHEY, CDR2 SVGAGI. The V and J ends lost 4 bases and 4 bases, in that order; junction bases with no gene match: 4. The CDR3 runs to 16 residues. The CDR3 protein is CASSSGLAGGSDTQYF. Written as DNA, the CDR3 is TGTGCCAGCAGTTCTGGACTAGCGGGAGGTTCAGATACGCAGTATTTT.

For this clone: One end of the junction fails to match germline, which may point to a read error. This chain uses TRBV28 with TRBJ2-7; 12 nucleotides match TRBD2. Germline CDR1 and CDR2: MDHEN and SYDVKM. The CDR3 has 15 residues. The chain's CDR3 is CASSSGTSGRYAQYF. Written as DNA, the CDR3 is TGTGCCAGCAGTTCGGGTACTAGCGGGAGGTACGCGCAGTACTTC.

The chain couples TRBV27 to TRBJ2-7; 9 bases map to TRBD2. Germline V gene lookup returns CDR1 MNHEY and CDR2 SMNVEV (reference sequence). The V gene end was trimmed by 5 bases and the J gene end by 3 bases; junction bases not matched to a gene: 8. This CDR3 comprises 15 residues. CDR3 nucleotide sequence: TGTGCCAGCAGTGATAGCGGGAGAGGCTTCTACGAGCAGTACTTC. This sequence encodes CASSDSGRGFYEQYF.

The chain couples TRBV6-1 to TRBJ1-2, with 7 bases aligning to TRBD1. In germline, CDR1 is MNHNS, CDR2 SASEGT. The CDR3 has 15 residues. V lost 7 bases to trimming and J lost 2 bases; unmatched junction nucleotides: 10. Here the CDR3 reads CASTSGSGGNYGYTF. In DNA, the CDR3 is TGTGCCAGCACCTCGGGTTCAGGGGGGAACTATGGCTACACCTTC.

This chain links TRBV13 with TRBJ2-7; 7 nucleotides align to TRBD1. Unmatched junction bases numbered 2, after V lost 0 bases and J lost 3 bases. The germline CDR1 and CDR2 sequences are PRHDT and FYEKMQ (reference sequence). This CDR3 is built from 14 residues. The CDR3 region has the DNA TGTGCCAGCAGCTTAGGGGACAGGTTCTACGAGCAGTACTTC. Amino acid sequence: CASSLGDRFYEQYF.

This chain joins TRBV5-8 and TRBJ1-5, with TRBD1 identical over 7 bases. Germline V gene sequence: CDR1 SGHTS, CDR2 YDEGEE. The CDR3 length is 15 residues. Germline trimming cut 0 bases from V and 6 bases from J; bases unmatched to any gene: 6. As DNA, the CDR3 is TGTGCCAGCAGCTTGGTAAGGGGGCTGGGTCAGCCCCAGCATTTT. Protein product: CASSLVRGLGQPQHF.

This sequence joins TRBV5-1 and TRBJ2-1; D possibly corresponds to TRBD1 (7 bases). V was pared by 0 bases and J by 8 bases, with 15 bases between. Germline V gene lookup returns CDR1 SGHRS and CDR2 YFSETQ. CDR3 length equals 15 residues. The CDR3: CASSLAQGTRDEQFF. The CDR3 DNA sequence: TGCGCCAGCAGCTTGGCACAGGGGACTCGGGATGAGCAGTTCTTC.

The chain employs TRBV6-4 and TRBJ2-2; 10 nucleotides match TRBD1. V shed 6 bases and J 2 bases; nucleotides not matched to a gene: 6. The CDR3 contains 16 residues. Germline lookup yields CDR1 MRHNA and CDR2 SNTAGT. In DNA, the CDR3 is TGTGCCAGCAGCAAGGGGGACAGGGGCAACACCGGGGAGCTGTTTTTT. Encoded protein: CASSKGDRGNTGELFF.